This entry features one T cell receptor (beta chain) sequence. Its matching antigen is unknown. The sample originates from a study of vaccination effects on CD4 cells after COVID-19. Across the whole study: The participants, recipients of two vaccine doses, got either BNT162b2 or mRNA-1273.

Sequencing was performed with immunoSEQ multiplex PCR; in TCRdb, only in-frame clones are kept and a portion is missing. The data contain about 79,000 clones, 70% to 75% of them singletons. The CDR3 loop spans 14 amino acids. Trimming took off 7 bases at V and 0 bases at J, with 10 bases between the two ends. Per the germline V gene, CDR1 is MDHEN and CDR2 is SYDVKM. Antigen-specific CD4+ T cell clonotypes were called by their expansion after viral peptide-pool culture in ViraFEST. Subsequent to less than twelve days of culture, CD4+ T cells were isolated. The chain couples TRBV28 to TRBJ1-3; D is ambiguous. Here the sequenced sample was CD4+ T cells from PBMCs cultured with HCoV-229E spike peptides, taken before COVID-19 vaccination. This sequence was found in a human donor who received a COVID-19 vaccine. The CDR3 DNA sequence: TGTGCCAGCACCAGCCCAAGCTCTGGAAACACCATATATTTT. Its translation: CASTSPSSGNTIYF.